This T cell receptor beta chain was documented in a study of blood T cell repertoires in COVID-19. Study as a whole: Italy, Spain and the United States were the sources of the convalescent and acute COVID-19 samples.

V lost 3 bases and J 13 bases, leaving 9 bases between the germline ends. Germline CDR1 and CDR2: MNHNS and SASEGT. CDR3 length: 11 residues. The method was immunoSEQ multiplex PCR; TCRdb's version includes in-frame clones alone and lacks a portion of them. The table shows roughly 120,000 clones, with 85% to 90% occurring only once. Patients from Seattle were sampled longitudinally, starting during active infection. This clonotype was sampled from a woman aged 80 or over with COVID-19, enrolled during active disease. Sequenced sample: peripheral blood. The J gene is TRBJ2-2, the V gene TRBV6-1; D is uncertain. The CDR3 nucleotides are TGTGCCAGCAGTGAGCCCTTCGGGCTGTTTTTT. This gives the protein CASSEPFGLFF.